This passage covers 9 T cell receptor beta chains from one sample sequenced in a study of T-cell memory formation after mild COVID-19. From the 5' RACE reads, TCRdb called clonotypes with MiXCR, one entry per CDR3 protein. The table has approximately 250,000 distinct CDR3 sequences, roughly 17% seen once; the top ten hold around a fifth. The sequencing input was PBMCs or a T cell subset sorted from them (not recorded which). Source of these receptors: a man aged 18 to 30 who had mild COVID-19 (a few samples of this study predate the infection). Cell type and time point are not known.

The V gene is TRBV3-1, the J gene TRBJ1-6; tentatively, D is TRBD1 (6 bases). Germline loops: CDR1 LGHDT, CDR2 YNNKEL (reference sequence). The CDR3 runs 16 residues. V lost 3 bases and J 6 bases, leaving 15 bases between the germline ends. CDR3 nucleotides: TGTGCCAGCAGCCAGACCTCGGACAGAATTAATTCACCCCTCCACTTT. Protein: CASSQTSDRINSPLHF.

The CDR3 bases are TGCGCCAGCAGCTTGGGAACCCGGGATTCACCCCTCCACTTT. The encoded protein is CASSLGTRDSPLHF. V and J are TRBV5-1 and TRBJ1-6; D is uncertain. V lost 0 bases and J 8 bases, leaving 9 bases between the germline ends. This CDR3 has 14 amino acids. Germline loops: CDR1 SGHRS, CDR2 YFSETQ.

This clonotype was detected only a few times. The CDR3 nucleotides are TGCAGCGGGACAGGGCGCTATGGCTACACCTTC. Translating it yields CSGTGRYGYTF. The chain employs TRBV29-1 and TRBJ1-2; 8 bases are shared with TRBD1. This CDR3 spans 11 amino acids. Trimming took 7 bases from V and 4 from J; bases not matched to a gene: 2. Germline V gene data show CDR1 as SQVTM and CDR2 as ANQGSEA.

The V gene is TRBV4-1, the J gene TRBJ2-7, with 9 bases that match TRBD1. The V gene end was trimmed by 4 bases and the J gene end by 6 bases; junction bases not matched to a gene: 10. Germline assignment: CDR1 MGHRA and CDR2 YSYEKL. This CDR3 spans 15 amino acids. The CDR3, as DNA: TGCGCCAGCAGCCCAGAGGGACAGGGTCTTGGCGAGCAGTACTTC. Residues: CASSPEGQGLGEQYF.

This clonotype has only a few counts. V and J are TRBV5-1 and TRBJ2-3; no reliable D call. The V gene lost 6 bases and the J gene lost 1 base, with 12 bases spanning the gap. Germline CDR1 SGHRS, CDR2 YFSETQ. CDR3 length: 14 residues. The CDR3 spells CASTRSAGTDTQYF. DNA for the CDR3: TGCGCCAGCACCCGGTCGGCCGGCACAGATACGCAGTATTTT.

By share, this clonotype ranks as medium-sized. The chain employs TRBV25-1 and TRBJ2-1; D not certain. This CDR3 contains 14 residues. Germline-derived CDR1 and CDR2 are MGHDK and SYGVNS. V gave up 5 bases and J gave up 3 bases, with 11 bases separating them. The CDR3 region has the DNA TGTGCCAGCAGTCAGTCCGACTTCTACAATGAGCAGTTCTTC. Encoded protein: CASSQSDFYNEQFF.

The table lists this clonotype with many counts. The CDR3 is CASSIQGDSQKLFF. The CDR3 coding sequence is TGTGCCAGCAGCATACAAGGGGACAGCCAAAAACTGTTTTTT. V and J are TRBV7-2 and TRBJ1-4; 7 nucleotides agree with TRBD1. The V and J ends lost 5 bases and 9 bases, in that order; junction bases with no gene match: 9. The CDR3 is 14 amino acids. Germline CDR1 reads SGHTA; CDR2 reads FQGNSA.

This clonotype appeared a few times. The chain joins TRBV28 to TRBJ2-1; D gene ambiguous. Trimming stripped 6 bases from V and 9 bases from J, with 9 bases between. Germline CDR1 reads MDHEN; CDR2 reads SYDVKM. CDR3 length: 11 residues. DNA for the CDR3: TGTGCCAGCAGCCTGAAGGGTGAGCAGTTCTTC. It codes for CASSLKGEQFF.

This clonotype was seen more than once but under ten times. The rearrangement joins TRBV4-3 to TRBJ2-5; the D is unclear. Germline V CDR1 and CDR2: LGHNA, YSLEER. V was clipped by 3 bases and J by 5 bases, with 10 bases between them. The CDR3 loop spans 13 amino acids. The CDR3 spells CASSHDLRETQYF. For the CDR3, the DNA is TGCGCCAGCAGCCACGACCTTAGGGAGACCCAGTACTTC.